This TCR beta chain emerged from a study of neurological immune-mediated disorders. Synthesis of cDNA was accomplished via 5'RACE employing 10-nucleotide random UMIs. TCRdb re-called the 5' RACE reads through MiXCR, storing one row per CDR3 protein. The sample includes roughly 30,000 distinct CDR3 sequences, under 8% of them seen just once. Findings and limits, study-wide: No CDR3 amino acid sequences were shared by expanded clones across subjects, suggesting private repertoires in all groups. The most TCR clonal expansion was seen in HTLV-1-associated myelopathy, and the least was seen in multiple sclerosis, which fell below healthy controls.

This clonotype was recorded many times. Its antigen is not known. V lost 3 bases to trimming and J lost 0 bases, with 15 bases between them. Germline CDR1 is SGHTA and CDR2 is FQGNSA. The CDR3 extends over 17 amino acids. Among the participants, healthy controls were blood bank volunteers in Maryland, USA. The genes are TRBV7-2 and TRBJ1-3; tentatively, D is TRBD1 (5 bases). Sample: PBMCs. This receptor was obtained from a woman aged 45-65 years in good health. As DNA, the CDR3 is TGTGCCAGCAGCTTGGGGCGAGGGCCCGACTCTGGAAACACCATATATTTT. It translates to CASSLGRGPDSGNTIYF.